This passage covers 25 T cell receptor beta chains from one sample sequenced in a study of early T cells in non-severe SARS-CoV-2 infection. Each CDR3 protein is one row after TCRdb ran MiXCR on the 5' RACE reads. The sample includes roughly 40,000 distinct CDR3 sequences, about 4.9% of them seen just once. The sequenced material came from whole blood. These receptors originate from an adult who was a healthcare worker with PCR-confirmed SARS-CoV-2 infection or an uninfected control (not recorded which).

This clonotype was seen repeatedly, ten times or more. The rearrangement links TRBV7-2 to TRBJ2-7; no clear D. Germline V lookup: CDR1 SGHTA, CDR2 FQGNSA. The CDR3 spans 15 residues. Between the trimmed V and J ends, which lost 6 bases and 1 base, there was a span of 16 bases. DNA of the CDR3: TGTGCCAGCAGTCCCGTGGCCGGAAATTCCTACGAGCAGTACTTC. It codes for CASSPVAGNSYEQYF.

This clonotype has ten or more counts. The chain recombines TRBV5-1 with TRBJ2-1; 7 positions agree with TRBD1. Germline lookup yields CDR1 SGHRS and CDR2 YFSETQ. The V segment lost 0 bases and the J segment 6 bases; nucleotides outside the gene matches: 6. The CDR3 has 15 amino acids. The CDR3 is CASSLGQGGGNEQFF. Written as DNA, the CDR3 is TGCGCCAGCAGCTTGGGACAGGGCGGTGGCAATGAGCAGTTCTTC.

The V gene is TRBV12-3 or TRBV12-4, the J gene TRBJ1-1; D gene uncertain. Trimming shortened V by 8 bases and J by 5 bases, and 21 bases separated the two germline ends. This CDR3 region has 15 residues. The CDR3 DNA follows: TGTGCCAGCCAAATGGGTTGGATACGGATGACTGAAGCTTTCTTT. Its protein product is CASQMGWIRMTEAFF.

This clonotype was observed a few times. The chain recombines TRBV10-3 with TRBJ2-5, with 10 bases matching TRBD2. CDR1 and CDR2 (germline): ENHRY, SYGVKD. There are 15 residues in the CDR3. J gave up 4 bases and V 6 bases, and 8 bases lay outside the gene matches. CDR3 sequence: CAIRREREGRETQYF. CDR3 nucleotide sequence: TGTGCCATCAGGAGGGAGCGGGAGGGCCGAGAGACCCAGTACTTC.

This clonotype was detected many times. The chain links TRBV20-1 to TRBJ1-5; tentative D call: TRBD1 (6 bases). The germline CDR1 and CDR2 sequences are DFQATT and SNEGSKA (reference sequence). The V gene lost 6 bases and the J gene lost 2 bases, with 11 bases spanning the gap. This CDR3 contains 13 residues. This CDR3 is CSASGAGNQPQHF. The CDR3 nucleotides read TGCAGTGCCTCGGGGGCAGGCAATCAGCCCCAGCATTTT.

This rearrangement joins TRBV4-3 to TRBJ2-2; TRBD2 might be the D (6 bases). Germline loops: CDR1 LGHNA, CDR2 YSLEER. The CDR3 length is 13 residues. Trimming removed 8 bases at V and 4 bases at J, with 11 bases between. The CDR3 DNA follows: TGCGCCAGCGGTAGGGGACTCACCGGGGAGCTGTTTTTT. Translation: CASGRGLTGELFF.

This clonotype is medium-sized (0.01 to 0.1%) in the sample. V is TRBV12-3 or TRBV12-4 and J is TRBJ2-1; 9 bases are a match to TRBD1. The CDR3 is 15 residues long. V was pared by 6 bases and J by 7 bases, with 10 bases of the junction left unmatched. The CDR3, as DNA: TGTGCCAGCAGCGTCACAGGGGGCGCAGGTAATGAGCAGTTCTTC. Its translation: CASSVTGGAGNEQFF.

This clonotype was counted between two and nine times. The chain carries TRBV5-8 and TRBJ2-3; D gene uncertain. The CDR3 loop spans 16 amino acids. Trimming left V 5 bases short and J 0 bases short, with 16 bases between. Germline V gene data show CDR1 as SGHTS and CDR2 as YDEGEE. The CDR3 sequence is CASSMIYSSSTDTQYF. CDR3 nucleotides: TGTGCCAGCAGTATGATATACTCCTCTAGCACAGATACGCAGTATTTT.

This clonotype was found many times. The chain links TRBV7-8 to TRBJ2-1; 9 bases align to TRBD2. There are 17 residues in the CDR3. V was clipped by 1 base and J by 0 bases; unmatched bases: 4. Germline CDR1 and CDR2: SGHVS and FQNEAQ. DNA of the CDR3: TGTGCCAGCAGCTTAGGTGGCGGGGGGGCCTCCTACAATGAGCAGTTCTTC. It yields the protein CASSLGGGGASYNEQFF.

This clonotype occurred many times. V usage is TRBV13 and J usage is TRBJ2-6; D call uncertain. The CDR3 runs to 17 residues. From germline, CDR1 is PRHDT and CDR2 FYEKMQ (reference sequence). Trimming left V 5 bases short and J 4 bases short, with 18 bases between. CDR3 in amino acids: CASSPEPFGKGANVLTF. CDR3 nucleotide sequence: TGTGCCAGCAGCCCAGAGCCCTTTGGGAAGGGGGCCAACGTCCTGACTTTC. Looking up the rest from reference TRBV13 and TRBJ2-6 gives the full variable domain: AAGVIQSPRHLIKEKRETATLKCYPIPRHDTVYWYQQGPGQDPQFLISFYEKMQSDKGSIPDRFSAQQFSDYHSELNMSSLELGDSALYFCASSPEPFGKGANVLTFGAGSRLTVL.

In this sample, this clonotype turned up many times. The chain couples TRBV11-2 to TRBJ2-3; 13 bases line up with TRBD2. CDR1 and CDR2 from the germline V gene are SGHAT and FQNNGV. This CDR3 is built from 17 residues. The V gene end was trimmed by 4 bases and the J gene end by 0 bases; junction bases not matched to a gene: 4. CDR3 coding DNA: TGTGCCAGCAGCTCACCGGGACTAGCGGGGAGCACAGATACGCAGTATTTT. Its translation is CASSSPGLAGSTDTQYF.

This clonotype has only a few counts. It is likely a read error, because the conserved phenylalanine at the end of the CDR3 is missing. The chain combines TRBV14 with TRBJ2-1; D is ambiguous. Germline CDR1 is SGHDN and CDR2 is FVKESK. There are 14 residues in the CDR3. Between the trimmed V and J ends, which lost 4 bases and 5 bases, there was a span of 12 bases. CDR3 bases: TGTGCCAGCAGCCCTAGGTTAGGAAACAATGAGCAGTTCCTC. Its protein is CASSPRLGNNEQFL.

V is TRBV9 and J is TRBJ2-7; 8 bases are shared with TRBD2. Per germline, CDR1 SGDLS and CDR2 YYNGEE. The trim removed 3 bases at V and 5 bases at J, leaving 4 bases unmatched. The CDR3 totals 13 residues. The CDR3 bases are TGTGCCAGCAGCGGCGGGGGGCTGGACGAGCAGTACTTC. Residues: CASSGGGLDEQYF.

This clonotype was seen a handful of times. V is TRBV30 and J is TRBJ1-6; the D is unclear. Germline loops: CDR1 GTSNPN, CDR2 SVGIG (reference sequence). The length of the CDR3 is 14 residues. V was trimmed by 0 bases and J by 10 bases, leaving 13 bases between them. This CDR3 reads CAWSVAPLESPLHF. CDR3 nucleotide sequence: TGTGCCTGGAGTGTAGCCCCTCTAGAGTCACCCCTCCACTTT.

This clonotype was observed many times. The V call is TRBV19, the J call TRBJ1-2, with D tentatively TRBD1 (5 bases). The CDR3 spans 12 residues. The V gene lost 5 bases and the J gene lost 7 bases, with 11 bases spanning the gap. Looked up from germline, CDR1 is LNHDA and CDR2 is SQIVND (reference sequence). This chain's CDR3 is CASSFQGSGYTF. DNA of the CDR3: TGTGCCAGTAGTTTTCAGGGATCTGGCTACACCTTC.

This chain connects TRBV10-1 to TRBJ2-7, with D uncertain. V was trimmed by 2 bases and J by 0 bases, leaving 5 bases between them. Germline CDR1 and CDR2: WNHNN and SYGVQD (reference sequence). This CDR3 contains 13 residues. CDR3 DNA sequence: TGCGCCAGCAGTGAGGCTAGCTCCTACGAGCAGTACTTC. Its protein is CASSEASSYEQYF.

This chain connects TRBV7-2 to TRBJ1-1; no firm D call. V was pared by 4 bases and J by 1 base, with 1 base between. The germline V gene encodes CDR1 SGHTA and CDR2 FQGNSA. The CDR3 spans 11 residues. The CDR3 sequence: CASSSNTEAFF. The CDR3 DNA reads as TGTGCCAGCAGCTCGAACACTGAAGCTTTCTTT. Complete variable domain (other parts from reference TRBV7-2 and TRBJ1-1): GAGVSQSPSNKVTEKGKDVELRCDPISGHTALYWYRQSLGQGLEFLIYFQGNSAPDKSGLPSDRFSAERTGGSVSTLTIQRTQQEDSAVYLCASSSNTEAFFGQGTRLTVV.

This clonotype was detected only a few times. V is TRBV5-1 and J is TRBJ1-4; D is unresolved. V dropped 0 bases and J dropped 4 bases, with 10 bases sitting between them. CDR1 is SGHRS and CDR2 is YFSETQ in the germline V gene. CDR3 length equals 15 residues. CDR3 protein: CASSLGHPYNEKLFF. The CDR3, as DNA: TGCGCCAGCAGCTTGGGGCACCCCTATAATGAAAAACTGTTTTTT.

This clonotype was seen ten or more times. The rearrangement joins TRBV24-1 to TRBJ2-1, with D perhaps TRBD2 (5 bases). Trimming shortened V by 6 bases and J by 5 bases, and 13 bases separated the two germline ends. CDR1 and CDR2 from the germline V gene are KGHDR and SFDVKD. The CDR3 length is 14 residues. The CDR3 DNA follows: TGTGCCACCAGTAAAAGTGGAGGAAACAATGAGCAGTTCTTC. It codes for CATSKSGGNNEQFF.

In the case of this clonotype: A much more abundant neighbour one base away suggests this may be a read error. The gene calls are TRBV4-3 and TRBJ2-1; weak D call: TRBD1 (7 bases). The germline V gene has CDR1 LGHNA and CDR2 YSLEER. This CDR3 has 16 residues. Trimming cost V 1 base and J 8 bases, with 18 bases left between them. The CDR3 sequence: CASSQVSRGAYDEQFF. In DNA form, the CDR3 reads TGCGCCAGCAGCCAAGTGAGCAGGGGGGCTTATGATGAGCAGTTCTTC.

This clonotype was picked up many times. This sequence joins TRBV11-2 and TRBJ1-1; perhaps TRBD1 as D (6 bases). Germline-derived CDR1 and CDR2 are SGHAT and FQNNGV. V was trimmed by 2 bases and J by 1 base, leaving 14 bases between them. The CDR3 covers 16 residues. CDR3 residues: CASSLYMGAENTEAFF. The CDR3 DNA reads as TGTGCCAGCAGCTTATATATGGGGGCCGAGAACACTGAAGCTTTCTTT.

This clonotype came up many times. CDR3 loop: CASSGRRGVTDTQYF. CDR3 DNA sequence: TGTGCCAGCAGTGGTCGCCGGGGGGTCACAGATACGCAGTATTTT. V usage is TRBV2 and J usage is TRBJ2-3; 7 bases map to TRBD2. This CDR3 contains 15 residues. Germline CDR1 reads SNHLY; CDR2 reads FYNNEI. Germline trimming cut 4 bases from V and 2 bases from J; bases unmatched to any gene: 6.

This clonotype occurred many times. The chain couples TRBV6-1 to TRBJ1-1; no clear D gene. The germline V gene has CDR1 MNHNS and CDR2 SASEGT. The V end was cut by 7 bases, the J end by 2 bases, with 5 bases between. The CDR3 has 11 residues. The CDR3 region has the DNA TGTGCCAGCACCAGAAACACTGAAGCTTTCTTT. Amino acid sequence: CASTRNTEAFF.

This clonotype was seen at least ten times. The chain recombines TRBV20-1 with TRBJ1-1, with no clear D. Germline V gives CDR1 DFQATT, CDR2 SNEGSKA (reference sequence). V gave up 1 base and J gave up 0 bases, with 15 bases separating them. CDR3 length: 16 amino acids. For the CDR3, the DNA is TGCAGTGCTAGAGGGCCTACAGCGGGAATGAACACTGAAGCTTTCTTT. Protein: CSARGPTAGMNTEAFF.

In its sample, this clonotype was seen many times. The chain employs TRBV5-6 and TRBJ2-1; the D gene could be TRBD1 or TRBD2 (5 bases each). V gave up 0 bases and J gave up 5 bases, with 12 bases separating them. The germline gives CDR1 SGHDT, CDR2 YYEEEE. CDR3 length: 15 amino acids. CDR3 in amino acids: CASSLAGTPDNEQFF. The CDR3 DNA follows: TGTGCCAGCAGCTTGGCCGGGACCCCCGACAATGAGCAGTTCTTC.